Included here is one T cell receptor beta chain sequence, with context. This sample was taken from a study of CD8+ T cells in alopecia areata. RNA was isolated and reverse transcribed to cDNA, the sequencing template. Assay used: immunoSEQ multiplex PCR; TCRdb lists only in-frame clones, some missing. In the table there are over 85,000 clones, around 45% of which are singletons. The CDR3 consists of 14 residues. Germline V CDR1 and CDR2: GTSNPN, SVGIG (reference sequence). Trimming took 0 bases from V and 8 from J, leaving 17 bases between them. From alopecia areata patients, lesional scalp punch biopsies and peripheral blood were collected. Isolation of CD4+ and CD8+ T cells from PBMCs was achieved by sorting.

The source of this sequence is a human donor with alopecia areata. The sequencing sample was made of CD4+ T cells sorted from blood. V and J are TRBV30 and TRBJ2-7; D unclear. The CDR3 loop reads CAWSVLAGVGKQYF. CDR3 nucleotide sequence: TGTGCCTGGAGTGTGCTTGCCGGCGTGGGGAAGCAGTACTTC.